The clone carrying this TCR beta chain was detected only a few times. The use of a sample-barcoded 5' primer and a J-beta primer mix characterized a second PCR of about 7 to 12 cycles. TCRdb reanalysed the 5' RACE reads using MiXCR and keeps one entry per CDR3 protein. The repertoire holds just under 550,000 distinct CDR3 sequences, with 20% to 30% as singletons. This sample is part of a study of blood T cells in healthy people across ages. The CDR3 extends over 13 amino acids. The germline V gene has CDR1 KGHDR and CDR2 SFDVKD. V shed 6 bases and J 6 bases; nucleotides not matched to a gene: 3. The sample also formed part of further work on T cells of mothers and their children. In that study: Related mother-child pairs showed slightly higher but non-significant overlap than unrelated pairs. There was no detection of any persistent microchimeric T cell clones.

Specimen: blood. The chain carries TRBV24-1 and TRBJ1-5; 8 nucleotides line up with TRBD1. The receptor was isolated from a boy aged 10-17 years in good health. This CDR3 is CATSRTGFQPQHF. The CDR3 DNA reads TGTGCCACCAGTCGGACAGGGTTTCAGCCCCAGCATTTT.